This TCR beta chain was captured by sequencing in a study of cytomegalovirus exposure and HLA in healthy donors. Primers: 60 Vbeta forward and 13 Jbeta reverse. Assay used: immunoSEQ multiplex PCR; TCRdb lists only in-frame clones, some missing. The profile covers fewer than 200,000 clones, with roughly 85% appearing a single time and 1.3% taken by the ten largest. To note about this clone: Antigen unknown.

CDR3 length: 16 residues. V was clipped by 5 bases and J by 7 bases, with 20 bases between them. Germline V gene sequence: CDR1 SGHAT, CDR2 FQNNGV. Study-level results: TCR beta sequences numbering some 17,000 were associated with HLA alleles at 0.05 false discovery rate in a later analysis. A later analysis found that most CMV-associated TCR beta chains appeared HLA-restricted. In a later analysis, TCR beta V- and J-gene trimming showed a link to a missense DCLRE1C variant.

The clonotype originates from a woman aged 50 to 65 in good health and CMV-seronegative. J is TRBJ1-4 and V is TRBV11-2, with D possibly TRBD1 on 6 matching bases. Sequencing was done on a sample of PBMCs. CDR3 DNA sequence: TGTGCCAGCAGCCCACAATGGGGGGGCCTCTCTGAAAAACTGTTTTTT. Residues: CASSPQWGGLSEKLFF.